This TCR beta chain was sequenced for a study of blood T cell repertoires in COVID-19. Study in general: There were acute and convalescent COVID-19 samples, and they came from the United States, Italy and Spain. The cDNA or gDNA used as material had been derived from T cells, B-cell-depleted T cells, or PBMCs.

How the authors handled the data: Estimation of nucleated cell counts relied on the amplification of reference gene primers. Only in-frame clones appear in the TCRdb table, and some are missing; sequencing was by immunoSEQ multiplex PCR. The DNA gave D and trimming, while V, J and clone size come from that table. The sample has about 250,000 clones, around 88% seen once. This CDR3 contains 14 residues. Germline CDR1 ENHRY, CDR2 SYGVKD. V lost 2 bases to trimming and J lost 8 bases, with 13 bases between them. This TCR derives from a man older than 75 with acute or convalescent COVID-19. Sequencing was done on a sample of peripheral blood. The chain combines TRBV10-3 with TRBJ2-1; possibly TRBD2 for D (6 bases). The CDR3 bases are TGTGCCATCAGTGAGGAGGCAGGGAGGTATGAGCAGTTCTTC. Protein: CAISEEAGRYEQFF.